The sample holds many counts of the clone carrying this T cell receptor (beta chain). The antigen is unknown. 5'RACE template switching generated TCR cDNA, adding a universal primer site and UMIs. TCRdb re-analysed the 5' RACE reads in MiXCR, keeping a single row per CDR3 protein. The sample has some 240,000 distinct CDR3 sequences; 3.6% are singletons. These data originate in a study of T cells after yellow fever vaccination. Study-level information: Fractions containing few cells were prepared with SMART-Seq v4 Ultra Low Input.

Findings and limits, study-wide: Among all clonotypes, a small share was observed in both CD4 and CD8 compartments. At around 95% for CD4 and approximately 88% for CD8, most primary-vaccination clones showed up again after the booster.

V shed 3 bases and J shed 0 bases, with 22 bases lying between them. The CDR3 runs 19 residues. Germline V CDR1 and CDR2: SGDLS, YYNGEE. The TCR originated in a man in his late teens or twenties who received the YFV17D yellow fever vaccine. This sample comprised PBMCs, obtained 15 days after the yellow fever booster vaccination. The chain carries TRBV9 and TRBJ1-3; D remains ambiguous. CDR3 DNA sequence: TGTGCCAGCAGCGCAAGACCTTCCATCCAACACGGCTCTGGAAACACCATATATTTT. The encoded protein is CASSARPSIQHGSGNTIYF.